Below are 14 T cell receptor beta chains sequenced from a single sample in a study of identical twins. TCRdb reanalysed the 5' RACE reads using MiXCR and keeps one entry per CDR3 protein. The sample consists of hundreds of thousands of distinct CDR3 sequences, approximately 9% of them appearing once. These same records also appear under a second study, on yellow fever vaccine responses in identical twins.

The sample was PBMCs. These receptors originate from a woman aged 18-29 years in good health.

The genes are TRBV11-2 and TRBJ2-1; D not certain. CDR1 is SGHAT and CDR2 is FQNNGV in the germline V gene. There are 14 residues in the CDR3. Trimming left V 4 bases short and J 3 bases short, with 10 bases between. The CDR3 spells CASSSRSNYNEQFF. DNA of the CDR3: TGTGCCAGCAGCTCCCGGAGCAACTACAATGAGCAGTTCTTC. Filled out from reference TRBV11-2 and TRBJ2-1, the complete variable domain reads EAGVAQSPRYKIIEKRQSVAFWCNPISGHATLYWYQQILGQGPKLLIQFQNNGVVDDSQLPKDRFSAERLKGVDSTLKIQPAKLEDSAVYLCASSSRSNYNEQFFGPGTRLTVL.

The chain uses TRBV3-1 and TRBJ2-7; possible D gene TRBD1, 6 bases. Germline loops: CDR1 LGHDT, CDR2 YNNKEL (reference sequence). The CDR3 runs 15 residues. The V gene lost 2 bases and the J gene lost 4 bases, with 15 bases spanning the gap. The CDR3 loop reads CASSQYPRDKYEQYF. For the CDR3, the DNA is TGTGCCAGCAGCCAATATCCCCGGGACAAATACGAGCAGTACTTC.

The rearrangement uses TRBV28 and TRBJ1-1, with a weak D call TRBD1 (6 bases). Trimming removed 1 base from V and 11 bases from J, with 14 bases in between. Germline values: CDR1 MDHEN, CDR2 SYDVKM. This CDR3 region has 13 residues. The CDR3 is CASSLLQGSIAFF. In DNA, the CDR3 is TGTGCCAGCAGTTTATTGCAGGGGTCTATTGCTTTCTTT.

The table lists this clonotype with a few counts. The genes are TRBV5-1 and TRBJ2-1, with 7 bases fitting TRBD2. The junction had 6 bases not matched to a gene; V was cut back by 0 bases and J by 0 bases. The CDR3 contains 17 residues. Germline assignment: CDR1 SGHRS and CDR2 YFSETQ. CDR3 amino acids: CASSLAGGGSSYNEQFF. The CDR3 region has the DNA TGCGCCAGCAGCTTGGCCGGGGGAGGGAGCTCCTACAATGAGCAGTTCTTC.

The chain carries TRBV28 and TRBJ2-2, with 7 positions matching TRBD2. CDR1 is MDHEN and CDR2 is SYDVKM in the germline V gene. V gave up 8 bases and J gave up 6 bases; unmatched junction bases: 15. The CDR3 has 16 residues. CDR3 bases: TGTGCCAGCTACACCGGCGGGCAGGGAGGGTCCGGGGAGCTGTTTTTT. The encoded protein is CASYTGGQGGSGELFF.

Ten or more counts support this clonotype. The chain has TRBV12-3 or TRBV12-4 and TRBJ2-2; perhaps TRBD2 as D (6 bases). Trimming took off 6 bases at V and 6 bases at J, with 14 bases between the two ends. CDR3 length: 14 residues. CDR3 residues: CASSKNGGPGELFF. DNA for the CDR3: TGTGCCAGCAGCAAGAACGGGGGTCCCGGGGAGCTGTTTTTT.

In the case of this clonotype: A much larger clone sits a single nucleotide away, making a read error possible. V gene TRBV28 combines with J gene TRBJ2-2; 8 nucleotides match TRBD1. Germline V gene lookup returns CDR1 MDHEN and CDR2 SYDVKM. This CDR3 contains 15 residues. The trim removed 3 bases at V and 4 bases at J, leaving 4 bases unmatched. CDR3 bases: TGTGCCAGCAGTTTCGCAGGGGGCGGCACCGGGGAGCTGTTTTTT. This sequence encodes CASSFAGGGTGELFF.

V gene TRBV5-1 combines with J gene TRBJ1-4, with D tentatively TRBD1 (5 bases). Germline CDR1 SGHRS, CDR2 YFSETQ. The V end was cut by 4 bases, the J end by 12 bases, with 19 bases between. CDR3 size: 14 residues. DNA for the CDR3: TGCGCCAGCAGCGCGGACATACGAACAGCGGAACTGTTTTTT. Amino acid sequence: CASSADIRTAELFF.

The CDR3 coding sequence is TGTGCCAGCAGCGCGTACTCAGGACCGGGACAGGGGAGTGGCTACACCTTC. It yields the protein CASSAYSGPGQGSGYTF. The J gene is TRBJ1-2, the V gene TRBV9; 10 positions agree with TRBD1. With V trimmed by 3 bases and J by 7 bases, 15 bases remained unmatched. This CDR3 contains 17 residues. CDR1 and CDR2 (germline): SGDLS, YYNGEE.

This rearrangement joins TRBV7-3 to TRBJ2-4; D is unclear. The V gene lost 3 bases and the J gene lost 2 bases, with 11 bases spanning the gap. Germline assignment: CDR1 SGHTA and CDR2 FQGTGA. The CDR3 runs 15 residues. CDR3 amino acids: CASSFQPLPKNIQYF. CDR3 bases: TGTGCCAGCAGCTTCCAACCACTTCCCAAAAACATTCAGTACTTC.

The sample holds a few counts of this clonotype. V gene TRBV6-5 combines with J gene TRBJ2-1; D is ambiguous. The germline CDR1 and CDR2 sequences are MNHEY and SVGAGI. Trimming removed 2 bases from V and 9 bases from J, with 17 bases in between. The CDR3 sequence is 15 residues long. CDR3 sequence (DNA): TGTGCCAGCAGTTACAGATTTGACCCAGGTAGTGAGCAGTTCTTC. This translates into CASSYRFDPGSEQFF.

This clonotype was seen a handful of times. This sequence joins TRBV11-2 and TRBJ2-2; D assignment may be TRBD1 or TRBD2 (5 bases each). The CDR3 loop spans 15 amino acids. Trimming removed 5 bases at V and 7 bases at J, with 17 bases between. In germline, CDR1 is SGHAT, CDR2 FQNNGV. The CDR3 DNA follows: TGTGCCAGCAGCCCCGGGACCACCTTTGGCGGGGAGCTGTTTTTT. Translated, it gives CASSPGTTFGGELFF.

This clonotype was detected only a few times. The chain carries TRBV28 and TRBJ1-5, with D maybe TRBD1 (5 bases). This CDR3 is 14 amino acids long. V gave up 3 bases and J gave up 6 bases, with 12 bases separating them. Germline V lookup: CDR1 MDHEN, CDR2 SYDVKM. DNA for the CDR3: TGTGCCAGCAGTTTGGGAGGGGTAGTTCAGCCCCAGCATTTT. It translates to CASSLGGVVQPQHF.

This clonotype was counted many times. CDR3 sequence reads: CASRTSGILNEQFF. For the CDR3, the DNA is TGTGCCAGTAGAACTAGCGGGATTTTAAATGAGCAGTTCTTC. V gene TRBV19 combines with J gene TRBJ2-1; 10 bases fit TRBD2. Trimming cost V 6 bases and J 7 bases; bases outside gene matches: 6. This CDR3 spans 14 amino acids. CDR1 LNHDA and CDR2 SQIVND come from the germline V gene (reference sequence).